These 30 T cell receptor beta chains were all obtained from the same sample, sequenced in a study of lymphopenia after photon versus proton radiotherapy. Produced via immunoSEQ multiplex PCR; TCRdb's table is partial and in-frame only. The data contain about 50,000 clones, 92% of them singletons. Sequencing used peripheral blood, obtained from a patient treated with photon-based radiotherapy. These receptors were collected from a woman aged 40 to 50 with cholangiocarcinoma.

The genes are TRBV19 and TRBJ1-2; D is uncertain. V shed 1 base and J shed 3 bases, with 12 bases lying between them. This CDR3 has 15 residues. Per the germline V gene, CDR1 is LNHDA and CDR2 is SQIVND (reference sequence). CDR3 sequence (DNA): TGTGCCAGTAGTATAGTGGCGGGAAGGGACTATGGCTACACCTTC. Translation: CASSIVAGRDYGYTF.

The rearrangement joins TRBV7-9 to TRBJ2-1; 8 positions match TRBD1. Germline CDR1 is SEHNR and CDR2 is FQNEAQ (reference sequence). Trimming at V came to 5 bases and at J to 4 bases, leaving 7 bases not matched to a gene. The CDR3 sequence is 15 residues long. The chain's CDR3 is CASSITGGLYNEQFF. The CDR3 DNA is TGTGCCAGCAGCATCACAGGGGGTTTATACAATGAGCAGTTCTTC.

The chain combines TRBV7-9 with TRBJ1-2; D is unresolved. V was cut by 5 bases and J by 6 bases, with 4 bases left in between. CDR3 size: 10 residues. CDR1 is SEHNR, CDR2 FQNEAQ, per germline (reference sequence). The CDR3 sequence is CASSADGYTF. CDR3 coding DNA: TGTGCCAGCAGCGCCGATGGCTACACCTTC.

This chain links TRBV6-1 with TRBJ2-1; TRBD2 agrees at 14 bases. Germline CDR1 MNHNS, CDR2 SASEGT. With V trimmed by 4 bases and J by 8 bases, 7 bases remained unmatched. This CDR3 spans 16 amino acids. The CDR3 reads CASSATSGGAMDEQFF. For the CDR3, the DNA is TGTGCCAGCAGTGCGACTAGCGGGGGGGCCATGGATGAGCAGTTCTTC.

The gene calls are TRBV30 and TRBJ1-5; a weak D match, TRBD1 (6 bases). Trimming took off 1 base at V and 1 base at J, with 8 bases between the two ends. CDR1 and CDR2 from the germline V gene are GTSNPN and SVGIG (reference sequence). CDR3 size: 14 residues. The CDR3 region has the DNA TGTGCCTGGAGTGAGGGGGTAAGCAATCAGCCCCAGCATTTT. Its translation: CAWSEGVSNQPQHF.

This chain connects TRBV4-2 to TRBJ1-5, with 9 bases identical to TRBD1. Per the germline V gene, CDR1 is LGHNA and CDR2 is YNFKEQ. V shed 1 base, J shed 3 bases, and the junction held 1 base outside the gene matches. The CDR3 is 15 amino acids. The CDR3 nucleotides read TGTGCCAGCAGCCAAGGGACAGGGGACAATCAGCCCCAGCATTTT. Its translation: CASSQGTGDNQPQHF.

The count of this clone is one. This chain uses TRBV4-2 with TRBJ2-7; D ambiguous. Deletions cut 1 base from V and 7 bases from J, with 5 bases between. The germline V gene has CDR1 LGHNA and CDR2 YNFKEQ. This CDR3 region has 11 residues. DNA for the CDR3: TGTGCCAGCAGCCAAGGTCAAGAGCAGTACTTC. Translating gives CASSQGQEQYF.

The chain couples TRBV4-1 to TRBJ2-3, with 7 bases fitting TRBD2. This CDR3 has 16 residues. Looked up from germline, CDR1 is MGHRA and CDR2 is YSYEKL. J was trimmed by 6 bases and V by 0 bases; bases with no gene match: 9. CDR3: CASSQDTERGGDTQYF. DNA for the CDR3: TGCGCCAGCAGCCAAGATACGGAGCGGGGAGGGGATACGCAGTATTTT.

Worth noting for this clone: Other DNA sequences from this sample encode an identical CDR3 as well. This CDR3 reads CASSLRQAGQPQHF. CDR3 bases: TGTGCCAGCAGCCTCAGGCAAGCGGGGCAGCCCCAGCATTTT. The chain recombines TRBV28 with TRBJ1-5; no reliable D call. CDR3 length equals 14 residues. V was cut by 6 bases and J by 7 bases, with 16 bases left in between. Looked up from germline, CDR1 is MDHEN and CDR2 is SYDVKM.

V is TRBV7-9 and J is TRBJ2-7; 12 bases are shared with TRBD1. The CDR3 runs 15 residues. The ends lost 5 bases at V and 6 bases at J; junction bases unmatched: 8. CDR1 is SEHNR, CDR2 FQNEAQ, per germline (reference sequence). The CDR3 protein is CASSDAGTGGFEQYF. In nucleotides, the CDR3 is TGTGCCAGCAGCGACGCCGGGACAGGGGGCTTCGAGCAGTACTTC.

CDR3 sequence (DNA): TGTGCCAGCAGCTTAGTAGCGGGAGAAGTTTACAATGAGCAGTTCTTC. Its translation is CASSLVAGEVYNEQFF. This chain joins TRBV7-2 and TRBJ2-1; 9 bases match TRBD2. Germline trimming cut 1 base from V and 4 bases from J; bases unmatched to any gene: 5. Germline lookup yields CDR1 SGHTA and CDR2 FQGNSA. The CDR3 runs 16 residues.

V is TRBV5-1 and J is TRBJ1-1; D unclear. Germline CDR1 and CDR2: SGHRS and YFSETQ. Trimming took 0 bases from V and 0 from J, leaving 15 bases between them. The CDR3 sequence is 17 residues long. The chain's CDR3 is CASSLGRRALMNTEAFF. The CDR3 DNA reads as TGCGCCAGCAGCTTGGGACGGAGGGCCCTGATGAACACTGAAGCTTTCTTT.

This chain uses TRBV19 with TRBJ2-5, with 10 bases identical to TRBD1. V trimming: 4 bases; J trimming: 5 bases; junction bases outside the gene matches: 7. The CDR3 is 15 residues long. From germline, CDR1 is LNHDA and CDR2 SQIVND (reference sequence). CDR3 region: CASSNPGTGAETQYF. CDR3 DNA: TGTGCCAGTAGTAATCCCGGGACAGGGGCGGAGACCCAGTACTTC. The entire variable domain, with the rest obtained from reference TRBV19 and TRBJ2-5, is as follows: DGGITQSPKYLFRKEGQNVTLSCEQNLNHDAMYWYRQDPGQGLRLIYYSQIVNDFQKGDIAEGYSVSREKKESFPLTVTSAQKNPTAFYLCASSNPGTGAETQYFGPGTRLLVL.

This clone was recorded only once. The CDR3, as DNA: TGTGCCAGCAGACATACTAGCGGGGGGGCCACTGATGAGCAGTTCTTC. This sequence encodes CASRHTSGGATDEQFF. J is TRBJ2-1 and V is TRBV28; TRBD2 matches at 13 bases. CDR1 MDHEN and CDR2 SYDVKM come from the germline V gene. There are 16 residues in the CDR3. Trimming removed 6 bases from V and 8 bases from J; junction bases left unmatched: 10.

V usage is TRBV7-9 and J usage is TRBJ2-7; a possible D gene is TRBD2 (6 bases). Trimming stripped 3 bases from V and 1 base from J, with 16 bases between. There are 16 residues in the CDR3. CDR1 SEHNR and CDR2 FQNEAQ come from the germline V gene (reference sequence). This CDR3 reads CASSFQGLRGSYEQYF. In nucleotides, the CDR3 is TGTGCCAGCAGCTTCCAGGGACTTCGGGGGTCCTACGAGCAGTACTTC.

The chain carries TRBV18 and TRBJ1-6, with a tentative D call TRBD1 (5 bases). The ends were cut back, 2 bases at V and 6 bases at J, with 11 bases in the middle. The germline V gene has CDR1 KGHSH and CDR2 LQKENI. CDR3 size: 15 residues. CDR3 loop: CASSPMPTVNSPLHF. CDR3 nucleotides: TGTGCCAGCTCACCAATGCCGACAGTTAATTCACCCCTCCACTTT.

The CDR3 sequence is CAWNVLQGATEAFF. The CDR3 DNA sequence: TGTGCCTGGAATGTTTTACAGGGAGCCACTGAAGCTTTCTTT. The chain couples TRBV30 to TRBJ1-1; D is perhaps TRBD1 (6 bases). This CDR3 is 14 amino acids long. Germline CDR1 is GTSNPN and CDR2 is SVGIG (reference sequence). V gave up 4 bases and J gave up 4 bases, with 16 bases separating them.

V and J are TRBV7-9 and TRBJ2-1; 13 bases match TRBD2. This CDR3 contains 15 residues. CDR1 and CDR2 (germline): SEHNR, FQNEAQ (reference sequence). V was pared by 4 bases and J by 7 bases, with 4 bases of the junction left unmatched. CDR3 in DNA: TGTGCCAGCAGCTCTCCGGGACTAGCGGGAAATGAGCAGTTCTTC. As protein: CASSSPGLAGNEQFF.

The gene calls are TRBV5-1 and TRBJ2-1; 8 positions agree with TRBD2. The CDR3 has 17 amino acids. Per germline, CDR1 SGHRS and CDR2 YFSETQ. V gave up 0 bases and J gave up 6 bases; unmatched junction bases: 11. CDR3 DNA sequence: TGCGCCAGCAGCTTGGGTAGTAGCGGGATAGGGCGCAATGAGCAGTTCTTC. It translates to CASSLGSSGIGRNEQFF.

V usage is TRBV4-1 and J usage is TRBJ1-4; weak D call: TRBD1 (5 bases). The CDR3 has 16 residues. The V end lost 0 bases, the J end lost 5 bases, and 13 bases lay between the germline ends. CDR1 is MGHRA and CDR2 is YSYEKL in the germline V gene. The CDR3 region is CASSQDWGRGNEKLFF. Here the CDR3 DNA reads TGCGCCAGCAGCCAAGATTGGGGACGGGGGAATGAAAAACTGTTTTTT.

The chain recombines TRBV5-1 with TRBJ2-1, with D possibly being TRBD1 or TRBD2 (5 bases each). CDR3 length: 13 amino acids. The germline V gene encodes CDR1 SGHRS and CDR2 YFSETQ. V was trimmed by 4 bases and J by 3 bases, leaving 8 bases between them. This CDR3 reads CASSRDGYNEQFF. As DNA, the CDR3 is TGCGCCAGCAGCAGGGACGGCTACAATGAGCAGTTCTTC.

V gene TRBV4-2 combines with J gene TRBJ2-1; TRBD1 might be the D (5 bases). V lost 1 base and J lost 7, with 8 bases in between. The CDR3 spans 13 residues. CDR1 and CDR2 from the germline V gene are LGHNA and YNFKEQ. The CDR3, as DNA: TGTGCCAGCAGCCAAGCATCAGGGAATGAGCAGTTCTTC. The encoded protein is CASSQASGNEQFF.

The chain employs TRBV6-1 and TRBJ1-1; D remains unclear. Germline-derived CDR1 and CDR2 are MNHNS and SASEGT. Trimming shortened V by 5 bases and J by 0 bases, and 10 bases separated the two germline ends. The CDR3 covers 14 residues. The CDR3 reads CASSPTAMNTEAFF. The CDR3 DNA is TGTGCCAGCAGTCCGACGGCAATGAACACTGAAGCTTTCTTT.

This clone has only one observation. The chain employs TRBV4-2 and TRBJ2-1, with 7 nucleotides matching TRBD2. Germline assignment: CDR1 LGHNA and CDR2 YNFKEQ. V gave up 0 bases and J gave up 7 bases; unmatched junction bases: 6. The CDR3 covers 15 residues. This CDR3 is CASSQEGTTPNEQFF. The CDR3 DNA reads TGTGCCAGCAGCCAAGAGGGGACTACTCCGAATGAGCAGTTCTTC.

V usage is TRBV2 and J usage is TRBJ2-1; D gene unclear. The V and J ends lost 6 bases and 4 bases respectively, with 10 bases between them. The CDR3 covers 13 residues. CDR1 and CDR2 from the germline V gene are SNHLY and FYNNEI. The CDR3 reads CASRSEGYNEQFF. The CDR3 nucleotides read TGTGCCAGCAGGTCGGAAGGTTACAATGAGCAGTTCTTC.

The gene calls are TRBV6-1 and TRBJ2-7; maybe TRBD2 (7 bases). CDR1 is MNHNS, CDR2 SASEGT, per germline. The CDR3 runs 15 residues. The V end was cut by 4 bases, the J end by 0 bases, with 13 bases between. CDR3 protein: CASSGLGGHSYEQYF. The CDR3 DNA is TGTGCCAGCAGTGGATTGGGGGGGCACTCCTACGAGCAGTACTTC.

The rearrangement uses TRBV5-1 and TRBJ2-7, with D unresolved. Germline CDR1 reads SGHRS; CDR2 reads YFSETQ. Trimming removed 3 bases from V and 5 bases from J, with 9 bases in between. This CDR3 region has 12 residues. The CDR3 DNA reads TGCGCCAGCAGCTCCACGACCGACGAGCAGTACTTC. This translates into CASSSTTDEQYF.

The chain is built from TRBV7-8 and TRBJ1-1; D is ambiguous. Germline CDR1 and CDR2: SGHVS and FQNEAQ. The CDR3 is 17 amino acids. V was shortened by 5 bases and J by 4 bases, with 23 bases between the two germline ends. CDR3 region: CASSTISSGLRSTEAFF. CDR3 DNA: TGTGCCAGCAGCACCATTTCCTCCGGACTCCGGTCCACTGAAGCTTTCTTT.

The CDR3 nucleotides are TGCAGCGTTGGGAGTAGTCAATACAATGAGCAGTTCTTC. This gives the protein CSVGSSQYNEQFF. V usage is TRBV29-1 and J usage is TRBJ2-1; no reliable D call. V shed 4 bases and J shed 4 bases, with 11 bases lying between them. The CDR3 sequence is 13 residues long. The germline V gene encodes CDR1 SQVTM and CDR2 ANQGSEA.

The V call is TRBV7-2, the J call TRBJ2-1; the match to TRBD2 covers 10 bases. Looked up from germline, CDR1 is SGHTA and CDR2 is FQGNSA. The ends lost 3 bases at V and 4 bases at J; junction bases unmatched: 3. CDR3 length: 15 amino acids. The CDR3 DNA is TGTGCCAGCAGCTTCCGGACTAGCGGATACAATGAGCAGTTCTTC. Protein: CASSFRTSGYNEQFF.